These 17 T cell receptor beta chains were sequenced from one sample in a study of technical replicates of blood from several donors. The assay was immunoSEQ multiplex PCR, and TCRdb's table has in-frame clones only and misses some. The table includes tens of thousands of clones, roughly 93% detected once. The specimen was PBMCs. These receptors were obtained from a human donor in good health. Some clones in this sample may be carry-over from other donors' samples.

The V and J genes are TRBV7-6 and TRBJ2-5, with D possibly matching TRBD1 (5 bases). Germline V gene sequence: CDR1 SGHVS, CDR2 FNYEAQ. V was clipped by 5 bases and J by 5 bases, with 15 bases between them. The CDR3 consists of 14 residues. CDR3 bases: TGTGCCAGCAGCCCTCAGGGTGTCGGGGAGACCCAGTACTTC. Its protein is CASSPQGVGETQYF.

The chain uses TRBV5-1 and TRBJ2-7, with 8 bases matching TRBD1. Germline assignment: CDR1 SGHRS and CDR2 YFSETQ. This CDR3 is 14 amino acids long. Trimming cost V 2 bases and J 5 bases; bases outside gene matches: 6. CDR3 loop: CASSFGQGDDEQYF. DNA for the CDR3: TGCGCCAGCAGCTTCGGACAGGGTGACGACGAGCAGTACTTC.

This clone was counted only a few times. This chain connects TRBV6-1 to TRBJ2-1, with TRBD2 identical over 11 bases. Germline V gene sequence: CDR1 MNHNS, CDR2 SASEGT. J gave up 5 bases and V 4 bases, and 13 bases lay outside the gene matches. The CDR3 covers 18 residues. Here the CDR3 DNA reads TGTGCCAGCAGTGGCCTTAGCGGGAGGGCGTATAGCGACAATGAGCAGTTCTTC. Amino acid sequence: CASSGLSGRAYSDNEQFF.

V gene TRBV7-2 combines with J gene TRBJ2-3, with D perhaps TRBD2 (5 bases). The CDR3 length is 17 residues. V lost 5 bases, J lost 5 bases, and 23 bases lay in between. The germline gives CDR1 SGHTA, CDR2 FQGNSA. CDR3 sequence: CASSKPSGRFRGDTQYF. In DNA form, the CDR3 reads TGTGCCAGCAGCAAGCCATCCGGGCGGTTCCGGGGAGATACGCAGTATTTT.

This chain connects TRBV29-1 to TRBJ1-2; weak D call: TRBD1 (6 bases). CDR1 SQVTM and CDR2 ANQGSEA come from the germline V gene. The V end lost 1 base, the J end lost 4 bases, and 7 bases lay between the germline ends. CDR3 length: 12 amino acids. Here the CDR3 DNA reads TGCAGCGTTGAAGGGACAGCCTATGGCTACACCTTC. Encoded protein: CSVEGTAYGYTF.

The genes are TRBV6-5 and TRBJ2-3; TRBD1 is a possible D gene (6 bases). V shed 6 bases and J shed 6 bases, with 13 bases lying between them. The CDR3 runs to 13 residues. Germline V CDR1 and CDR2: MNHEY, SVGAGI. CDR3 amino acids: CASRATGTDTQYF. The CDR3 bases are TGTGCCAGCAGGGCAACAGGGACGGATACGCAGTATTTT.

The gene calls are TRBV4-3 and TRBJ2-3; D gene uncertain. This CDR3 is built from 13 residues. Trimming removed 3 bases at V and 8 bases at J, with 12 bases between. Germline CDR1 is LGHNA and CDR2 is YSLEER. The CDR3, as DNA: TGCGCCAGCAGCCAGGGCAGCACTGGTACGCAGTATTTT. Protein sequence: CASSQGSTGTQYF.

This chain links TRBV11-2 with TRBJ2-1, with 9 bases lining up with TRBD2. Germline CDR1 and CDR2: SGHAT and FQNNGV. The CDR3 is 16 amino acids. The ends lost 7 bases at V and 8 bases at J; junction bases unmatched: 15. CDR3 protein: CASTLSGRVSADEQFF. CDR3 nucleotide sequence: TGTGCCAGCACCCTTAGCGGGAGAGTATCTGCTGATGAGCAGTTCTTC.

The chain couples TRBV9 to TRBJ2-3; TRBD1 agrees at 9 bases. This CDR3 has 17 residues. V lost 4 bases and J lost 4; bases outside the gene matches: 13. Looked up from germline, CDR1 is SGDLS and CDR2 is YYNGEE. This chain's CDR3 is CASSPAGTGNLADTQYF. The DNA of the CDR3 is TGTGCCAGCAGCCCCGCCGGGACAGGGAATTTAGCAGATACGCAGTATTTT.

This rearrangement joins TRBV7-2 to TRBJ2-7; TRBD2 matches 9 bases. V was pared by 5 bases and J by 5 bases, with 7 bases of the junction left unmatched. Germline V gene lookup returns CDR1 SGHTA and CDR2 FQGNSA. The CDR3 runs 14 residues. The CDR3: CASSVGTSLDEQYF. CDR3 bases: TGTGCCAGCAGCGTAGGGACTAGCTTGGACGAGCAGTACTTC.

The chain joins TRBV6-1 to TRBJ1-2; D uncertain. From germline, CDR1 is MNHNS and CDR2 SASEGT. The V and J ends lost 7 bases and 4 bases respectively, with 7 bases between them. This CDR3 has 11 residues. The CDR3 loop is CASKTSYGYTF. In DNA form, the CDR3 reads TGTGCCAGCAAGACTAGCTATGGCTACACCTTC.

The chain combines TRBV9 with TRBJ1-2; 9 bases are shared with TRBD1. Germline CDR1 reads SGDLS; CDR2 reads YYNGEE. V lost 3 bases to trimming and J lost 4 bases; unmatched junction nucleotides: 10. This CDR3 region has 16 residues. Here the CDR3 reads CASSGLTDRGFYGYTF. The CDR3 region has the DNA TGTGCCAGCAGCGGCCTGACGGACAGGGGTTTCTATGGCTACACCTTC.

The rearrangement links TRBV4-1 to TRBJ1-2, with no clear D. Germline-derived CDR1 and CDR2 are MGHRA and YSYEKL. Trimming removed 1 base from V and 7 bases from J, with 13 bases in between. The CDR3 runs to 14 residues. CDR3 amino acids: CASSQAGRVVGYTF. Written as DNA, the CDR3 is TGCGCCAGCAGCCAAGCGGGAAGAGTGGTTGGCTACACCTTC.

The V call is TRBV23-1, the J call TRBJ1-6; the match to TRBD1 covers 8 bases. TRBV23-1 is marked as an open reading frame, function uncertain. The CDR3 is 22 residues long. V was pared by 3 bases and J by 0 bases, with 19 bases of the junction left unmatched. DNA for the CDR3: TGCGCCAGCAGTCACCAAAGAAGAGGGACAGGTCAATTTAGCTCCTATAATTCACCCCTCCACTTT. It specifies CASSHQRRGTGQFSSYNSPLHF.

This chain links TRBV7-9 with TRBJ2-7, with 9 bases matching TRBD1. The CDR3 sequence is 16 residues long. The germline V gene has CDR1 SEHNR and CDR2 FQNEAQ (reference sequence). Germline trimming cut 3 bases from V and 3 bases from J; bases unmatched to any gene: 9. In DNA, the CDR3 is TGTGCCAGCAGCTTTCAAACAGGGGGCGGAGGCTACGAGCAGTACTTC. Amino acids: CASSFQTGGGGYEQYF.

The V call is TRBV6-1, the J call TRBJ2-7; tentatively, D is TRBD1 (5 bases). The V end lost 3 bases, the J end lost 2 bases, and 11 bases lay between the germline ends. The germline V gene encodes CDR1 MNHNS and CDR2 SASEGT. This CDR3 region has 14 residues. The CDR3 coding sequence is TGTGCCAGCAGTGAGGTCCAGGGCCCCTACGAGCAGTACTTC. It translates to CASSEVQGPYEQYF.

The CDR3 nucleotides read TGTGCCATCAGTGATTCCGGGACAGGTAGCAATCAGCCCCAGCATTTT. Translation gives CAISDSGTGSNQPQHF. The rearrangement joins TRBV10-3 to TRBJ1-5, with 8 bases lining up with TRBD1. CDR3 length: 16 amino acids. Looked up from germline, CDR1 is ENHRY and CDR2 is SYGVKD. Trimming at V came to 3 bases and at J to 0 bases, leaving 4 bases not matched to a gene.